This T cell receptor beta chain was retrieved from a study of cytomegalovirus exposure and HLA in healthy donors. As for this clone: The antigen is unknown.

The germline V gene encodes CDR1 MNHNS and CDR2 SASEGT. The length of the CDR3 is 14 residues. V gave up 7 bases and J gave up 4 bases, with 16 bases separating them. Sequencing used immunoSEQ multiplex PCR; TCRdb keeps in-frame clones, though not all of them. The table lists 95,000 to 150,000 clones, 80% to 90% of them singletons. The study, taken as a whole, reports: Cytomegalovirus status was reportedly diagnosed by the classifier with high sensitivity and specificity. The study found most TCR sequences rare, yet found some public TCRs in many donors.

This rearrangement joins TRBV6-1 to TRBJ1-2, with a tentative D call TRBD1 (5 bases). This receptor was obtained from a woman younger than 35 in good health and CMV-seronegative. The sample was PBMCs. CDR3 nucleotide sequence: TGTGCCAGCACGGCAGGGATTTCGGGCTATGGCTACACCTTC. It codes for CASTAGISGYGYTF.